This section outlines one TCR beta chain sequence together with its context. Different DNA sequences within this sample yield the same CDR3. This entry belongs to a study of blood T cell repertoires in COVID-19. Trimming cost V 0 bases and J 0 bases, with 8 bases left between them. This CDR3 spans 15 amino acids. CDR1 SGHRS and CDR2 YFSETQ come from the germline V gene. Clones were sequenced by immunoSEQ multiplex PCR, and TCRdb holds only the in-frame ones, with some missing. The data hold 150,000 to 180,000 clones, with around 82% observed a single time. The clonotype was recovered from a man in his 60s with COVID-19, enrolled during active disease. Sample: peripheral blood. V usage is TRBV5-1 and J usage is TRBJ2-3; D is possibly TRBD1 (5 bases). The CDR3 DNA follows: TGCGCCAGCAGCTTGGGGGGCAGTAGCACAGATACGCAGTATTTT. This sequence encodes CASSLGGSSTDTQYF. Full variable domain (remainder filled in from reference TRBV5-1 and TRBJ2-3): KAGVTQTPRYLIKTRGQQVTLSCSPISGHRSVSWYQQTPGQGLQFLFEYFSETQRNKGNFPGRFSGRQFSNSRSEMNVSTLELGDSALYLCASSLGGSSTDTQYFGPGTRLTVL.